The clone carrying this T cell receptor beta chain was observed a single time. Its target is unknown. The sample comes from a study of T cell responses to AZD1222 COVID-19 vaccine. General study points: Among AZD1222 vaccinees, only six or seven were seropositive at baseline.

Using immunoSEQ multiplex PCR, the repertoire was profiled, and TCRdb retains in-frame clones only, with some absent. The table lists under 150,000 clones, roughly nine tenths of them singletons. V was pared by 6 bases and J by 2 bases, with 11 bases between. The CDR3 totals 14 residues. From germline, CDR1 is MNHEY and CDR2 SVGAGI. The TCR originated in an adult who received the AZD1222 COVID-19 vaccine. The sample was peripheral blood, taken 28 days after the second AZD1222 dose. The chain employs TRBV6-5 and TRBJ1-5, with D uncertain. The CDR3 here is CASRPVAGNQPQHF. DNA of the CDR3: TGTGCCAGCAGACCCGTTGCTGGCAATCAGCCCCAGCATTTT.